The subject of this entry is one T cell receptor beta chain. The sample comes from a study of blood T cell repertoires in COVID-19. Sequencing was performed with immunoSEQ multiplex PCR; in TCRdb, only in-frame clones are kept and a portion is missing. Here the sample spans 350,000 to 400,000 clones, 75% to 90% being singletons. This receptor was taken from an older woman with COVID-19, enrolled during active disease. Sequencing used peripheral blood.

In DNA form, the CDR3 reads TGTGCCAGCAGCTTGGCGGGGGGCGGGTACGAGCAGTACTTC. Translated, it gives CASSLAGGGYEQYF. V and J are TRBV11-2 and TRBJ2-7; 8 positions match TRBD2. The V gene end was trimmed by 3 bases and the J gene end by 4 bases; junction bases not matched to a gene: 5. The CDR3 length is 14 residues. CDR1 and CDR2 from the germline V gene are SGHAT and FQNNGV.